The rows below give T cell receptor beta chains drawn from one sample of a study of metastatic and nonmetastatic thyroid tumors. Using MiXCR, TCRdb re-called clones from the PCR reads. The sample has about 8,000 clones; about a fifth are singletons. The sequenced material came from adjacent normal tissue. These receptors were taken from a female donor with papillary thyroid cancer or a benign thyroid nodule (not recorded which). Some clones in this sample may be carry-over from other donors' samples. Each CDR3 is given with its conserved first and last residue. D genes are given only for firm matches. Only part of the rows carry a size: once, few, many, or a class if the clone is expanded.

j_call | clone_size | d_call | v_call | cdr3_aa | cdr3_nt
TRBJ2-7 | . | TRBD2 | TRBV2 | CASSELAGLYEQYF | TGTGCCAGCAGTGAACTAGCGGGGCTTTACGAGCAGTACTTC
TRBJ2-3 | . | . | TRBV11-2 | CASSLGAGGTDTQYF | TGTGCCAGCAGCTTAGGGGCAGGGGGGACAGATACGCAGTATTTT
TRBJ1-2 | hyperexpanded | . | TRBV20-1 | CSARDRLGVGHYGYTF | TGCAGTGCTAGAGACCGCCTGGGAGTAGGTCACTATGGCTACACCTTC
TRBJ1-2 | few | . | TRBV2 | CASILDYGYTF | TGTGCCAGCATTCTCGATTATGGCTACACCTTC
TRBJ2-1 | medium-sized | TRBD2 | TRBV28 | CASSLVSGGWYNEQFF | TGTGCCAGCAGTTTAGTTAGCGGGGGGTGGTACAATGAGCAGTTCTTC
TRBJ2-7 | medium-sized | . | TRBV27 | CASSSTGTNSYEQYF | TGTGCCAGCAGTTCTACAGGGACGAACTCCTACGAGCAGTACTTC
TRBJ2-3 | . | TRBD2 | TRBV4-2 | CASSTPSGSRLDTQYF | TGTGCCAGCAGCACACCTAGCGGGAGTCGGTTAGATACGCAGTATTTT
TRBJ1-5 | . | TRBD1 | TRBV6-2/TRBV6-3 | CASSRTGHNQPQHF | TGTGCCAGCAGTCGGACAGGGCACAATCAGCCCCAGCATTTT
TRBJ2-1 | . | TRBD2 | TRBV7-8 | CASSFVGGRAPFF | TGTGCCAGCAGCTTCGTTGGCGGGAGGGCCCCGTTCTTC
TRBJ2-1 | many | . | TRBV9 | CASSRNSAPYNEQFF | TGTGCCAGCTCTAGGAACTCGGCGCCTTACAATGAGCAGTTCTTC
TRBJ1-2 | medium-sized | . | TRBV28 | CASSLKDYGYTF | TGTGCCAGCAGTTTAAAAGATTATGGCTACACCTTC
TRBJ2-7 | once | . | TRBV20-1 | CSAHRRSRGYEQYF | TGCAGTGCTCACCGACGGAGCCGGGGGTACGAGCAGTACTTC
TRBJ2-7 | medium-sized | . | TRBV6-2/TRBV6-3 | CASTWSGGAGYEQYF | TGTGCCAGCACCTGGAGTGGGGGGGCCGGATACGAGCAGTACTTC
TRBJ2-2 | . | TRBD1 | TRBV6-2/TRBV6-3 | CASSYSTGAGELFF | TGTGCCAGCAGTTACTCGACAGGGGCCGGGGAGCTGTTTTTT
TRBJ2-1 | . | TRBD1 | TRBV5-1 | CASSLRGTGGYNEQFF | TGCGCCAGCAGTCTGAGAGGGACAGGGGGCTACAATGAGCAGTTCTTC
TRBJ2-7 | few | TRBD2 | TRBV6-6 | CASSTPSGYVGHEQYF | TGTGCCAGCAGTACTCCTAGCGGGTACGTTGGCCACGAGCAGTACTTC
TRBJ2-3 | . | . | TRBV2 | CASSSGTDTQYF | TGTGCCAGCAGTAGCGGCACAGATACGCAGTATTTT
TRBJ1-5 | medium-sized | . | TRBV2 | CASRPEGQPQHF | TGTGCCAGCAGACCTGAGGGACAGCCCCAGCATTTT
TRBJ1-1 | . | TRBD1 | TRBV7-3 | CASSPGTGSEAFF | TGTGCCAGCAGCCCCGGGACAGGGTCTGAAGCTTTCTTT
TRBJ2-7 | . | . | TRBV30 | CAWSPRTELTDEQYF | TGTGCCTGGAGCCCCCGGACAGAGTTGACGGACGAGCAGTACTTC
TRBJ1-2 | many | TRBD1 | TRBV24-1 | CATSDPGQGYGYTF | TGTGCCACCAGTGATCCGGGACAGGGCTATGGCTACACCTTC
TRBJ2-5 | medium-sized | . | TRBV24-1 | CATSAPVGYGETQYF | TGTGCCACCAGTGCCCCCGTGGGATACGGGGAGACCCAGTACTTC
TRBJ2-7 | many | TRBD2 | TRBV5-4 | CASAPPGLAGVGEQYF | TGTGCCAGCGCCCCCCCGGGACTAGCGGGAGTCGGCGAGCAGTACTTC
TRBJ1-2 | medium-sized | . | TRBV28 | CASSFRGPTKGYTF | TGTGCCAGCAGTTTCAGGGGCCCTACTAAGGGCTACACCTTC
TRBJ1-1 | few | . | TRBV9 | CASSVGGVRTEAFF | TGTGCCAGCAGCGTAGGAGGAGTTAGGACTGAAGCTTTCTTT
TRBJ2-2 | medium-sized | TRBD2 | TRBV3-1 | CASSQGGTSAYTGELFF | TGTGCCAGCAGCCAAGGGGGGACTAGCGCCTACACCGGGGAGCTGTTTTTT
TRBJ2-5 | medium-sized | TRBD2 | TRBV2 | CASTTLAGGPETQYF | TGTGCCAGCACTACACTAGCGGGGGGGCCAGAGACCCAGTACTTC
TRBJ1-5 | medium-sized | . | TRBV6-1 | CASRAFWPQHF | TGTGCCAGCAGGGCCTTTTGGCCCCAGCATTTT
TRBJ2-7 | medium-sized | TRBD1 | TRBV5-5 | CASSPQGGSYEQYF | TGTGCCAGCAGCCCACAGGGGGGCTCCTACGAGCAGTACTTC
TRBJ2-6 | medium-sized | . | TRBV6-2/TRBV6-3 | CASSYSGLRISGANVLTF | TGTGCCAGCAGTTACTCGGGGCTGAGAATCTCTGGGGCCAACGTCCTGACTTTC